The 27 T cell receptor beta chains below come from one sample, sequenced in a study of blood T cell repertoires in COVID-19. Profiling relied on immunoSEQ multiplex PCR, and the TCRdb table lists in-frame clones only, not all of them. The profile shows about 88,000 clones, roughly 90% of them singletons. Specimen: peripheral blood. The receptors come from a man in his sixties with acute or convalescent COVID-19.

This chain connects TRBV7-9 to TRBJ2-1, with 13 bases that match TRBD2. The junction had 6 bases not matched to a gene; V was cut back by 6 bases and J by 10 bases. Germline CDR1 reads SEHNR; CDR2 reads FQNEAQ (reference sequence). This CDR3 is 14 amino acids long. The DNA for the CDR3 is TGTGCCAGCAGTAGACTAGCGGGAGGTCGCGAGCAGTTCTTC. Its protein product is CASSRLAGGREQFF.

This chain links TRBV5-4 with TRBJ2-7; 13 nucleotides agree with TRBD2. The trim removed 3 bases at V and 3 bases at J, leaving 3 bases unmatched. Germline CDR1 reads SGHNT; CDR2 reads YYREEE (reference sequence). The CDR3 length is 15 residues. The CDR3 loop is CASSSGLAGLYEQYF. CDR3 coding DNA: TGTGCCAGCAGCTCGGGACTAGCGGGACTCTACGAGCAGTACTTC.

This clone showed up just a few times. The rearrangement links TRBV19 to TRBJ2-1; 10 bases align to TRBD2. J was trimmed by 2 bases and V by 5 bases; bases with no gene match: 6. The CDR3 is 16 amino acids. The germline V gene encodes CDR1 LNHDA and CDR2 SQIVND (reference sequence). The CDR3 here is CASSQTSGAPYNEQFF. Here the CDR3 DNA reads TGTGCCAGTAGTCAAACTAGCGGGGCTCCCTACAATGAGCAGTTCTTC.

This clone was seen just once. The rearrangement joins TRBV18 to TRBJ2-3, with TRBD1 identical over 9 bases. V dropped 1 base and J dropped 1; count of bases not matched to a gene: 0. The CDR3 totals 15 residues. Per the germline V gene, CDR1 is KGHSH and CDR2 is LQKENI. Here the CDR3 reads CASSPRTGGTDTQYF. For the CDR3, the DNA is TGTGCCAGCTCACCACGGACAGGGGGCACAGATACGCAGTATTTT. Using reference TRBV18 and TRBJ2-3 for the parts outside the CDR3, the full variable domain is NAGVMQNPRHLVRRRGQEARLRCSPMKGHSHVYWYRQLPEEGLKFMVYLQKENIIDESGMPKERFSAEFPKEGPSILRIQQVVRGDSAAYFCASSPRTGGTDTQYFGPGTRLTVL.

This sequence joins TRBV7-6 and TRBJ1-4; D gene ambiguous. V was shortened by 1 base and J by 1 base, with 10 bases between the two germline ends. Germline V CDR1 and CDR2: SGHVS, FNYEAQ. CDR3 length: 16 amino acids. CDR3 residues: CASSLELGLTNEKLFF. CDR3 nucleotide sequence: TGTGCCAGCAGCTTAGAGCTCGGGTTAACTAATGAAAAACTGTTTTTT.

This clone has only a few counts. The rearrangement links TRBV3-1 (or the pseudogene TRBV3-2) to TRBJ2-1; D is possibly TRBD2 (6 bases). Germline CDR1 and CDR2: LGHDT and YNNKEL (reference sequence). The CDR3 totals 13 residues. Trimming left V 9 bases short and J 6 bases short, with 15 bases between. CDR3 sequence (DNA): TGTGCCAGTGCGGGACTTTCAGCCAATGAGCAGTTCTTC. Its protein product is CASAGLSANEQFF.

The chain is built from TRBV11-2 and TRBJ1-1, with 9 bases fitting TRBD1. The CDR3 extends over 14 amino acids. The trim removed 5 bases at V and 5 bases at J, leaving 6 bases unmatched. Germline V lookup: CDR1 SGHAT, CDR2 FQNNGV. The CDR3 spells CASSPGQGGTEAFF. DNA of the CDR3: TGTGCCAGCAGCCCGGGACAGGGAGGTACTGAAGCTTTCTTT.

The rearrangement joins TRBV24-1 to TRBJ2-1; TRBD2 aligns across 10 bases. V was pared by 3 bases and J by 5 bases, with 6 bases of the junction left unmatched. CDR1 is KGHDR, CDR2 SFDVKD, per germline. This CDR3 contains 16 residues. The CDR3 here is CATSDPGTSVHNEQFF. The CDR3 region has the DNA TGTGCCACCAGTGATCCAGGGACTAGCGTCCACAATGAGCAGTTCTTC.

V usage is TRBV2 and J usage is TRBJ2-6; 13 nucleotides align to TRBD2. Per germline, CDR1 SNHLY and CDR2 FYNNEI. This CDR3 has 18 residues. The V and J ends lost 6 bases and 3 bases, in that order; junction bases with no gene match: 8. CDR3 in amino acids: CASSPGLAGAYGANVLTF. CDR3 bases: TGTGCCAGCAGCCCCGGACTAGCGGGAGCTTATGGGGCCAACGTCCTGACTTTC.

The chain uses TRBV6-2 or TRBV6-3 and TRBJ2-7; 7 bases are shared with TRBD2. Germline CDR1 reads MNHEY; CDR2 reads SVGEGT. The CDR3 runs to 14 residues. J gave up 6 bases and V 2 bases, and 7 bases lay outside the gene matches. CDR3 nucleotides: TGTGCCAGCAGTTACGGCGGGGGTTTGGGCGAGCAGTACTTC. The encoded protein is CASSYGGGLGEQYF.

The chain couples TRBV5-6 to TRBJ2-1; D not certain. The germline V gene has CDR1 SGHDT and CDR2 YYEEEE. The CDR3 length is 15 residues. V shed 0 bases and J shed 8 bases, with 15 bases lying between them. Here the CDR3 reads CASSLGPSPYDEQFF. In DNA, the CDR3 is TGTGCCAGCAGCTTGGGGCCTAGTCCGTATGATGAGCAGTTCTTC.

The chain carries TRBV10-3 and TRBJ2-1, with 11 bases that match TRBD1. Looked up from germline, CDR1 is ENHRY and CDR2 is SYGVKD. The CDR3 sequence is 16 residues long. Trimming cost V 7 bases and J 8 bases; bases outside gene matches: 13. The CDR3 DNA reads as TGTGCCATCAAGAGCGCCGGGACAGGGGGTCTCGATGAGCAGTTCTTC. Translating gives CAIKSAGTGGLDEQFF.

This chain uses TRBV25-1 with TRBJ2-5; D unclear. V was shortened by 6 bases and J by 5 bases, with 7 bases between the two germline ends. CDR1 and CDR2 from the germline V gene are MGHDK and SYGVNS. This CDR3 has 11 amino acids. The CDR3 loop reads CASSSEETQYF. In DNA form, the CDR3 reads TGTGCCAGCAGCTCTGAGGAGACCCAGTACTTC. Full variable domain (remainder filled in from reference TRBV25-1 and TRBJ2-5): EADIYQTPRYLVIGTGKKITLECSQTMGHDKMYWYQQDPGMELHLIHYSYGVNSTEKGDLSSESTVSRIRTEHFPLTLESARPSHTSQYLCASSSEETQYFGPGTRLLVL.

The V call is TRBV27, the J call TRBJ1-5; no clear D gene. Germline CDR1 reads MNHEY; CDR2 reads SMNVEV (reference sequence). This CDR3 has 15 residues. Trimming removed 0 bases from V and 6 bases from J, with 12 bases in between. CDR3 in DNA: TGTGCCAGCAGTTTATCAGGCGGTCGGAGTCAGCCCCAGCATTTT. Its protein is CASSLSGGRSQPQHF.

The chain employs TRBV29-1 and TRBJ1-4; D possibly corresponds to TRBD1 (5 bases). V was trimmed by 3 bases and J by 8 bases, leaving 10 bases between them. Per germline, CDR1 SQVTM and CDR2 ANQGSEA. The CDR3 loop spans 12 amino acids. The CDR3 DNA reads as TGCAGCGTTGATAGGGGTGGCGAAAAACTGTTTTTT. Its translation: CSVDRGGEKLFF. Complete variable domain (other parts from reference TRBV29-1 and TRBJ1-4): SAVISQKPSRDICQRGTSLTIQCQVDSQVTMMFWYRQQPGQSLTLIATANQGSEATYESGFVIDKFPISRPNLTFSTLTVSNMSPEDSSIYLCSVDRGGEKLFFGSGTQLSVL.

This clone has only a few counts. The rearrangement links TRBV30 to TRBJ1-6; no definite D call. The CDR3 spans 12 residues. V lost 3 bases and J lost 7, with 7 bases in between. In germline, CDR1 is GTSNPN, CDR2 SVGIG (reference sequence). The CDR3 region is CAWRSGNSPLHF. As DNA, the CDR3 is TGTGCCTGGAGGTCAGGAAATTCACCCCTCCACTTT. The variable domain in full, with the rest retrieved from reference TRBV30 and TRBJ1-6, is SQTIHQWPATLVQPVGSPLSLECTVEGTSNPNLYWYRQAAGRGLQLLFYSVGIGQISSEVPQNLSASRPQDRQFILSSKKLLLSDSGFYLCAWRSGNSPLHFGNGTRLTVT.

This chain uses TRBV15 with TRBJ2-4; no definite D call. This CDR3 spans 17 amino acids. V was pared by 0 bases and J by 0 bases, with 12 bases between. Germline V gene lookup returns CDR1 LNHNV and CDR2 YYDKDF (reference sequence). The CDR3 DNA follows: TGTGCCACCAGCAGAGACCGGTTTTCCGTAGCCAAAAACATTCAGTACTTC. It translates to CATSRDRFSVAKNIQYF.

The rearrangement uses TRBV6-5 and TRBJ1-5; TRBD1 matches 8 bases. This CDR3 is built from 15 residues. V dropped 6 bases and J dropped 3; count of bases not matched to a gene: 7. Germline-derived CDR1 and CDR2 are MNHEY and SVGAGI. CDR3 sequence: CASRNTGGNNQPQHF. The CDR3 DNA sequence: TGTGCCAGCAGAAACACAGGGGGGAACAATCAGCCCCAGCATTTT.

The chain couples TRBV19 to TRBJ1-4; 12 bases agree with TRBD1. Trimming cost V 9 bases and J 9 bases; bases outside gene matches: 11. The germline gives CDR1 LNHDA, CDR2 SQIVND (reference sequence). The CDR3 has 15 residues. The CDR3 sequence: CASSTPGQGAQKLFF. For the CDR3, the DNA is TGTGCCAGCTCAACCCCGGGACAGGGGGCTCAAAAACTGTTTTTT.

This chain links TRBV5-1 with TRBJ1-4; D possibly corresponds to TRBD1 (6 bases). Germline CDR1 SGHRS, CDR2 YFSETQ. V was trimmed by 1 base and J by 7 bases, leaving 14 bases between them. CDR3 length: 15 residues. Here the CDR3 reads CASSLIGTRGEKLFF. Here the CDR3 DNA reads TGCGCCAGCAGCTTGATCGGGACAAGAGGTGAAAAACTGTTTTTT.

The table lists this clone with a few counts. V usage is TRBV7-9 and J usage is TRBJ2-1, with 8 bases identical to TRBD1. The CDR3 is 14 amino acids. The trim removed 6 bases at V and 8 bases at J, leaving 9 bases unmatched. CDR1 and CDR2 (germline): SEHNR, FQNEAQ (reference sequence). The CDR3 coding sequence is TGTGCCAGCAGAGGAGACAGGGGTTTGGATGAGCAGTTCTTC. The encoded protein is CASRGDRGLDEQFF.

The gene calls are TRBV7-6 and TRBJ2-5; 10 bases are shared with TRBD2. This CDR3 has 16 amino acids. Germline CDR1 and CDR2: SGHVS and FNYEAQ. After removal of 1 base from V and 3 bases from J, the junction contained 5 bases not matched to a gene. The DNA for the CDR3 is TGTGCCAGCAGCTTAGGGCTAGCGGGAGTGGAAGAGACCCAGTACTTC. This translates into CASSLGLAGVEETQYF.

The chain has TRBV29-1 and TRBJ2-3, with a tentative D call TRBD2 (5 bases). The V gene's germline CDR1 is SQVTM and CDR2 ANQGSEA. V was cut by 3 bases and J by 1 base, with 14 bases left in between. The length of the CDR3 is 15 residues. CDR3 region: CSVEGGRVRTDTQYF. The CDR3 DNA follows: TGCAGCGTTGAGGGTGGGCGGGTACGCACAGATACGCAGTATTTT.

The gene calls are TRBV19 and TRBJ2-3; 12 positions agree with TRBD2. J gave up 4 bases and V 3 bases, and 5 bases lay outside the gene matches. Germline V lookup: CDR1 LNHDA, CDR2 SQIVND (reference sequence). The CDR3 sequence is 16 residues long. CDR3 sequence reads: CASSIWSSGGADTQYF. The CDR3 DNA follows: TGTGCCAGTAGTATTTGGTCTAGCGGGGGGGCAGATACGCAGTATTTT. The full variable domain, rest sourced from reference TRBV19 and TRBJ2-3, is DGGITQSPKYLFRKEGQNVTLSCEQNLNHDAMYWYRQDPGQGLRLIYYSQIVNDFQKGDIAEGYSVSREKKESFPLTVTSAQKNPTAFYLCASSIWSSGGADTQYFGPGTRLTVL.

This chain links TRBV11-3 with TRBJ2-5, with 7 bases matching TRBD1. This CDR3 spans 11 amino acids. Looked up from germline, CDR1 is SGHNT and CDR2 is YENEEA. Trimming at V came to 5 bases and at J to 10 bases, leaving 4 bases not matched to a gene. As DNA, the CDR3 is TGTGCCAGCAGCCTACGACAGGGCCAGTACTTC. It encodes CASSLRQGQYF.

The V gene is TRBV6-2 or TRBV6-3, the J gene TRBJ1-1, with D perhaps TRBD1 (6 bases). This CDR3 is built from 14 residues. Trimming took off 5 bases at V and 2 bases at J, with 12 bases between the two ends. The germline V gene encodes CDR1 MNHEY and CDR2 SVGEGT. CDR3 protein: CASSPTGYNTEAFF. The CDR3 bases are TGTGCCAGCAGTCCCACAGGGTATAACACTGAAGCTTTCTTT.

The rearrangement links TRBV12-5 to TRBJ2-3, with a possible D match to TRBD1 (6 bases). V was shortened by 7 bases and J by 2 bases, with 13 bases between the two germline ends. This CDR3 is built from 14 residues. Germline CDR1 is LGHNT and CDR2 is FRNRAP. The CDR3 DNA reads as TGTGCTAGTGCCTCAGGACAGCTCACAGATACGCAGTATTTT. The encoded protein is CASASGQLTDTQYF.